The clone carrying this T cell receptor (beta chain) was seen more than once but under ten times. No antigen is known for it. V dropped 4 bases and J dropped 5; count of bases not matched to a gene: 10. The CDR3 consists of 17 residues. Germline values: CDR1 SGHRS, CDR2 YFSETQ. The data were taken from a study of T cells in localized non-small cell lung cancer. Study-level points and caveats: Measurement of T cell clonality placed uninvolved adjacent lung highest, above the level in tumor. Multi-region tumor sequencing was not done, so intratumor heterogeneity could not be excluded. Adjacent lung was found to contain a median around 56 of the top 100 tumor clones. Those with higher blood T cell density had longer overall survival.

Generated by immunoSEQ multiplex PCR, the TCRdb table keeps only in-frame clones and is missing some. Altogether tens of thousands of clones are present, approximately 90% being singletons, with the ten largest covering 20% to 25%. Sequenced here: peripheral blood, sampled before any cancer treatment. This chain links TRBV5-1 with TRBJ2-1; TRBD2 matches 12 bases. This clonotype was obtained from a man aged 35-75 years with stage I squamous cell lung carcinoma. The chain's CDR3 is CASSPRVASGGDNEQFF. In nucleotides, the CDR3 is TGCGCCAGCAGCCCCCGGGTCGCTAGCGGGGGGGACAATGAGCAGTTCTTC.